This TCR beta chain was sequenced in a study of identical twins. Study-wide findings and caveats: Reduced insertions were recorded for abundant cord blood beta clonotypes, with no such pattern in memory repertoires.

This clonotype was observed a few times. Its antigen remains unidentified. TCRdb re-called the 5' RACE reads through MiXCR, storing one row per CDR3 protein. This repertoire shows some 630,000 distinct CDR3 sequences, roughly 6.6% found once; its top ten account for roughly 1.6%. The germline V gene has CDR1 KGHSH and CDR2 LQKENI. There are 13 residues in the CDR3. The germline V and J ends were trimmed by 6 bases and 6 bases, with 12 bases remaining between them. Separately, the same data were catalogued under a study of yellow fever vaccine responses in identical twins. From that study: Twins' T cell vaccine responses reportedly looked partly convergent, partly personalized.

This chain uses TRBV18 with TRBJ2-1; the D gene could be TRBD1 or TRBD2 (5 bases each). The source material was PBMCs. This receptor was identified in a woman between 18 and 30 years old in good health. Here the CDR3 DNA reads TGTGCCAGCTCCGGGGCGGCCGGCAATGAGCAGTTCTTC. Its translation: CASSGAAGNEQFF.